This paragraph reports one T cell receptor (beta chain). Antigen specificity is unknown. This record belongs to a study of shared clonotypes between healthy human individuals. The study, taken as a whole, reports: Naive CD4 clonotypes were shared across a few donors at 4.5% to 6%.

Naive CD8 cells lacked CD45RO and underwent positive selection for CCR7, leaving out terminally differentiated effector memory CD45RA+ cells. The data were produced by immunoSEQ multiplex PCR, yet TCRdb's version contains in-frame clones alone and is incomplete. Among approximately 1.9 million clones listed, around 93% were seen once. This CDR3 has 12 residues. From germline, CDR1 is SGHDT and CDR2 YYEEEE. V was pared by 4 bases and J by 4 bases, with 6 bases between. The V gene is TRBV5-6, the J gene TRBJ1-3; D gene ambiguous. This TCR was recovered from a man aged 18 to 29 in good health. Some clones in this sample may be carry-over from other donors' samples. Sequencing was done on a sample of naive CD8+ T cells from PBMCs. The chain's CDR3 is CASSHRGNTIYF. CDR3 DNA: TGTGCCAGCAGCCACCGGGGAAACACCATATATTTT.